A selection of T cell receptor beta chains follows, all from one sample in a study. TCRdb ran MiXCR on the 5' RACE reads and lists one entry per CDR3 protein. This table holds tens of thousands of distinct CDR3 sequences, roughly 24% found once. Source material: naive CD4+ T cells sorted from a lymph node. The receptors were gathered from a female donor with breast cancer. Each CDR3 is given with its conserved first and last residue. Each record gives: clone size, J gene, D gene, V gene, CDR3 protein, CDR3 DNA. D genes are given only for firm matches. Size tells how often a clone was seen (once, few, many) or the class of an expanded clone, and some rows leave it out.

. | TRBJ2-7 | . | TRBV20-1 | CSAETGRTVSYEQYF | TGCAGTGCAGAGACAGGTCGGACGGTATCCTACGAGCAGTACTTC
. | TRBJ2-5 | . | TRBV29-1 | CSVAGSQETQYF | TGCAGCGTTGCGGGCAGCCAAGAGACCCAGTACTTC
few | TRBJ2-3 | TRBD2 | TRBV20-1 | CSATLGSGGLTDTQYF | TGCAGTGCTACCCTGGGTAGCGGGGGACTAACAGATACGCAGTATTTT
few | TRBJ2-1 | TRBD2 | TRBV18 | CASFGTSGVDEQFF | TGTGCCAGCTTCGGGACTAGCGGGGTAGATGAGCAGTTCTTC
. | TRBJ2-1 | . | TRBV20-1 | CSAMPGTHNEQFF | TGCAGTGCTATGCCGGGAACCCACAATGAGCAGTTCTTC
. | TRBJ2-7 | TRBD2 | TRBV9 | CASSPGLADLEQYF | TGTGCCAGCAGCCCTGGCCTAGCGGATCTCGAGCAGTACTTC
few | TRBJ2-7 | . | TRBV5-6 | CASSFRPSSYEQYF | TGTGCCAGCAGCTTCCGCCCCAGCTCCTACGAGCAGTACTTC
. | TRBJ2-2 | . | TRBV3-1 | CASSRGTDTGELFF | TGTGCCAGCAGCCGGGGGACGGACACCGGGGAGCTGTTTTTT
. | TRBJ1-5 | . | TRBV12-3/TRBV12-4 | CASSLQYNQPQHF | TGTGCCAGCAGTTTACAGTACAATCAGCCCCAGCATTTT
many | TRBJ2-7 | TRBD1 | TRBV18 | CASSQGQGYSYEQYF | TGTGCCAGCTCACAGGGACAGGGGTACTCCTACGAGCAGTACTTC
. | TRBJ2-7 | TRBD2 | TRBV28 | CASSTGTSGKSYEQYF | TGTGCCAGTTCAACCGGGACTAGCGGGAAATCCTACGAGCAGTACTTC
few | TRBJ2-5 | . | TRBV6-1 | CASSEVLGDQETQYF | TGTGCCAGCAGTGAAGTTCTAGGGGACCAAGAGACCCAGTACTTC
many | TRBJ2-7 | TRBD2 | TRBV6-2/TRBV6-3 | CASSYPGLAGGLSYEQYF | TGTGCCAGCAGCTATCCCGGACTAGCGGGAGGACTCTCCTACGAGCAGTACTTC
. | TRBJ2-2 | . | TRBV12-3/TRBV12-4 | CASRPGVVGELFF | TGTGCCAGCAGGCCCGGGGTAGTCGGGGAGCTGTTTTTT
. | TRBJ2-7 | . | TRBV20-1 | CSANRDYEQYF | TGCAGTGCTAACAGGGACTACGAGCAGTACTTC
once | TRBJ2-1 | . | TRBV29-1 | CSADHDWGDEQFF | TGCAGCGCTGATCACGATTGGGGGGATGAGCAGTTCTTC